A selection of T cell receptor beta chains follows, all from one sample in a study of blood T cells in healthy people across ages. TCRdb re-called the 5' RACE reads through MiXCR, storing one row per CDR3 protein. The data show 1.5 million to 1.8 million distinct CDR3 sequences, under 55% seen once. Specimen: blood. Receptors were obtained from a woman aged 18-30 years in good health. Both conserved end residues are part of each CDR3. A D gene is named only where the DNA matches it firmly. The size entry is marked missing in some rows and otherwise reads once, few, many or a size class.

d_call,clone_size,j_call,v_call,cdr3_aa,cdr3_nt
TRBD2,few,TRBJ2-5,TRBV29-1,CSGASGGETQYF,TGCAGCGGGGCTAGCGGGGGAGAGACCCAGTACTTC
TRBD1,-,TRBJ1-6,TRBV28,CASRPTGGTYGNSPLHF,TGTGCCAGCAGGCCTACAGGGGGGACATATGGTAATTCACCCCTCCACTTT
-,few,TRBJ2-3,TRBV15,CATSIPGTTDTQYF,TGTGCCACCAGCATCCCCGGGACAACAGATACGCAGTATTTT
-,few,TRBJ1-1,TRBV11-1,CASSLGARPAAFF,TGTGCCAGCAGCTTAGGTGCCCGCCCGGCAGCTTTCTTT
TRBD2,-,TRBJ2-7,TRBV5-1,CASSLLAGTSGTNEQYF,TGCGCCAGCAGCTTGCTTGCCGGGACTAGCGGGACCAATGAGCAGTACTTC
TRBD1,-,TRBJ1-1,TRBV20-1,CSALGQGATEAFF,TGCAGTGCTCTCGGACAGGGGGCGACTGAAGCTTTCTTT
-,few,TRBJ1-4,TRBV12-3/TRBV12-4,CASSQGTGEREKLFF,TGTGCCAGCAGTCAAGGGACGGGGGAGCGTGAAAAACTGTTTTTT
-,-,TRBJ2-7,TRBV12-3/TRBV12-4,CASSFRGTEGGQYF,TGTGCCAGCAGTTTTAGGGGCACCGAAGGGGGGCAGTACTTC
-,-,TRBJ1-2,TRBV7-9,CASSLSVLYYGYTF,TGTGCCAGCAGCTTATCTGTCCTGTACTATGGCTACACCTTC
-,few,TRBJ1-6,TRBV4-3,CASSPDPGLGHSPLHF,TGCGCCAGCAGCCCGGACCCGGGATTAGGTCATTCACCCCTCCACTTT
-,once,TRBJ2-2,TRBV4-3,CASSQVSRTGELFF,TGCGCCAGCAGCCAAGTGTCACGGACCGGGGAGCTGTTTTTT
-,few,TRBJ2-1,TRBV19,CASSTPEDGYNEQFF,TGTGCCAGTAGTACCCCTGAAGATGGATACAATGAGCAGTTCTTC
TRBD1,-,TRBJ1-6,TRBV5-6,CASSGRGSGSPLHF,TGTGCCAGCAGCGGCAGGGGGAGTGGGTCACCCCTCCACTTT
-,-,TRBJ2-5,TRBV5-1,CASSKTVQEAQYF,TGCGCCAGCAGTAAGACTGTCCAAGAGGCCCAGTACTTC
TRBD2,-,TRBJ2-1,TRBV29-1,CSVEGRETRDEQFF,TGCAGCGTTGAGGGGCGGGAGACAAGAGATGAGCAGTTCTTC
-,-,TRBJ1-1,TRBV12-3/TRBV12-4,CASRGEEYTEAFF,TGTGCCAGCAGAGGGGAGGAGTACACTGAAGCTTTCTTT
-,-,TRBJ2-5,TRBV9,CASSRDRLQGTQYF,TGTGCCAGCAGCCGAGACAGACTCCAAGGGACCCAGTACTTC
-,-,TRBJ2-7,TRBV2,CASSEAGRTKGQYF,TGTGCCAGCAGTGAAGCGGGCAGGACAAAGGGGCAGTACTTC
TRBD2,-,TRBJ2-1,TRBV7-8,CASSPWTSGIYEQFF,TGTGCCAGCAGCCCTTGGACTAGCGGGATCTATGAGCAGTTCTTC
-,few,TRBJ2-5,TRBV29-1,CSVSTVGETQYF,TGCAGCGTTTCGACGGTGGGGGAGACCCAGTACTTC
-,-,TRBJ2-7,TRBV20-1,CSAPGTRLYNEQYF,TGCAGTGCTCCCGGAACTAGGTTGTACAATGAGCAGTACTTC
-,-,TRBJ2-3,TRBV5-1,CASRIAESTDTQYF,TGCGCCAGTCGAATAGCGGAGAGCACAGATACGCAGTATTTT
-,few,TRBJ2-5,TRBV20-1,CSARSGAWGETQYF,TGCAGTGCACGATCTGGGGCCTGGGGTGAGACCCAGTACTTC
TRBD2,-,TRBJ2-1,TRBV5-1,CASSLLAGGFYEQFF,TGCGCCAGCAGCTTACTAGCGGGAGGGTTCTATGAGCAGTTCTTC
-,few,TRBJ2-3,TRBV6-6,CASSYSYGTGTDTQYF,TGTGCCAGCAGTTACTCGTACGGAACGGGGACAGATACGCAGTATTTT
TRBD1,-,TRBJ2-7,TRBV24-1,CATSGSDRGFYEQYF,TGTGCCACCAGTGGTTCCGACAGGGGGTTCTACGAGCAGTACTTC
-,few,TRBJ2-7,TRBV6-6,CASSYSIRGYEQYF,TGTGCCAGCAGTTACTCCATTAGGGGATACGAGCAGTACTTC
TRBD2,few,TRBJ2-1,TRBV27,CASSLFSGSINEQFF,TGTGCCAGCAGTTTATTTAGCGGGAGCATCAATGAGCAGTTCTTC
-,-,TRBJ1-5,TRBV20-1,CSARDPSGVSNHPQHF,TGCAGTGCTAGAGATCCCAGTGGGGTTAGCAATCACCCCCAGCATTTT
-,-,TRBJ2-7,TRBV20-1,CSARDGQTFYEQYF,TGCAGTGCTAGAGATGGACAGACGTTCTACGAGCAGTACTTC
-,-,TRBJ1-1,TRBV2,CASNQDRNTEAFF,TGTGCCAGCAACCAGGATCGGAACACTGAAGCTTTCTTT
TRBD1,once,TRBJ1-2,TRBV5-1,CASSLGQGGYGSTF,TGCGCCAGCAGCTTGGGACAGGGCGGTTATGGCTCCACCTTC
-,-,TRBJ2-7,TRBV5-1,CASSVTGRDYEQYF,TGCGCCAGCAGCGTAACCGGGAGAGACTACGAGCAGTACTTC
TRBD1,-,TRBJ1-4,TRBV20-1,CSASTGGREKLFF,TGCAGTGCTAGTACAGGGGGCAGGGAAAAACTGTTTTTT
TRBD1,once,TRBJ1-6,TRBV7-2,CASSSGQGRGSPLHF,TGTGCCAGCAGCTCTGGACAGGGTAGGGGTTCACCCCTCCACTTT
-,-,TRBJ2-7,TRBV11-2,CASSLIPLPQGKVYSGYEQYF,TGTGCCAGCAGCTTAATCCCGCTCCCCCAGGGGAAAGTCTATTCGGGGTACGAGCAGTACTTC
-,-,TRBJ2-1,TRBV6-2/TRBV6-3,CASSYSPLVSTPRDGQFF,TGTGCCAGCAGTTACTCGCCGCTTGTTTCGACCCCCCGGGATGGGCAGTTCTTC
TRBD2,-,TRBJ2-1,TRBV20-1,CSAGGTSGGLSSYNEQFF,TGCAGTGCTGGGGGGACTAGCGGGGGGCTAAGCTCCTACAATGAGCAGTTCTTC
TRBD1,-,TRBJ2-5,TRBV20-1,CSARDGGRGWETQYF,TGCAGTGCTAGAGATGGGGGCAGGGGGTGGGAGACCCAGTACTTC
-,-,TRBJ2-1,TRBV18,CASSSTVLVSHEQFF,TGTGCCAGCTCTTCAACTGTACTAGTTTCTCATGAGCAGTTCTTC
TRBD2,few,TRBJ2-3,TRBV18,CASSPPTSSSTDTQYF,TGTGCCAGCTCACCACCGACTAGCTCTAGCACAGATACGCAGTATTTT
-,-,TRBJ2-7,TRBV20-1,CSARRRRSSYNEQYF,TGCAGTGCTAGAAGGCGCAGAAGCTCCTACAATGAGCAGTACTTC
-,-,TRBJ2-7,TRBV20-1,CSARYGAPYNEQYF,TGCAGTGCTAGATATGGAGCGCCATACAATGAGCAGTACTTC
TRBD1,-,TRBJ2-3,TRBV5-1,CASSLGDRFDTQYF,TGCGCCAGCAGCTTGGGGGACAGGTTTGATACGCAGTATTTT
-,-,TRBJ2-7,TRBV20-1,CSARDPSAGNEQYF,TGCAGTGCTAGAGATCCTAGCGCCGGCAATGAGCAGTACTTC